Listed below are T cell receptor beta chains from one sample, sequenced in a study of T cell changes during pregnancy in multiple sclerosis. TCRdb keeps only in-frame clones here, not all; method: immunoSEQ multiplex PCR. The profile shows 25,000 to 30,000 clones, about nine tenths of them singletons. The sample was CD4+ T cells from peripheral blood mononuclear cells, taken in the first trimester of pregnancy. The receptors shown here come from a female donor in good health, enrolled as a control in a pregnancy study. The CDR3 runs from the conserved cysteine through the conserved F or W. The D gene is left open where the match is weak. Only part of the rows carry a size: once, few, many, or a class if the clone is expanded.

D gene: .
clone size: .
V gene: TRBV7-9
J gene: TRBJ2-6
CDR3 protein: CASTRNPGNSGANVLTF
CDR3 DNA: TGTGCCAGCACCAGGAACCCCGGGAACTCTGGGGCCAACGTCCTGACTTTC

D gene: .
clone size: once
V gene: TRBV9
J gene: TRBJ2-1
CDR3 protein: CASSVGSTNEYNEQFF
CDR3 DNA: TGTGCCAGCAGCGTAGGTTCCACCAACGAGTACAATGAGCAGTTCTTC

D gene: TRBD1
clone size: .
V gene: TRBV11-2
J gene: TRBJ1-3
CDR3 protein: CASSTGQGNTIYF
CDR3 DNA: TGTGCCAGCAGCACGGGACAGGGAAACACCATATATTTT

D gene: TRBD2
clone size: .
V gene: TRBV28
J gene: TRBJ2-7
CDR3 protein: CASRVAGGGLDEQYF
CDR3 DNA: TGTGCCAGCCGGGTAGCGGGGGGTGGGTTGGACGAGCAGTACTTC

D gene: TRBD1
clone size: .
V gene: TRBV6-6
J gene: TRBJ2-1
CDR3 protein: CASSRPDRGPYNEQFF
CDR3 DNA: TGTGCCAGCAGTCGACCAGACAGGGGTCCCTACAATGAGCAGTTCTTC

D gene: TRBD2
clone size: .
V gene: TRBV6-4
J gene: TRBJ2-1
CDR3 protein: CASSVEAGGSHNEQFF
CDR3 DNA: TGTGCCAGCAGTGTAGAAGCGGGAGGTTCCCACAATGAGCAGTTCTTC

D gene: .
clone size: .
V gene: TRBV27
J gene: TRBJ1-1
CDR3 protein: CASSPWGAEAFF
CDR3 DNA: TGTGCCAGCAGTCCTTGGGGCGCTGAAGCTTTCTTT

D gene: TRBD1
clone size: .
V gene: TRBV27
J gene: TRBJ2-7
CDR3 protein: CASSASTGPYEQYF
CDR3 DNA: TGTGCCAGCAGTGCATCGACAGGGCCCTACGAGCAGTACTTC

D gene: .
clone size: .
V gene: TRBV6-1
J gene: TRBJ2-7
CDR3 protein: CASSGLRTGSSYEQYF
CDR3 DNA: TGTGCCAGCAGTGGTCTCAGAACAGGGTCATCCTACGAGCAGTACTTC

D gene: TRBD1
clone size: .
V gene: TRBV6-1
J gene: TRBJ2-7
CDR3 protein: CASSEAQGQGYEQYF
CDR3 DNA: TGTGCCAGCAGTGAAGCGCAGGGACAGGGCTACGAGCAGTACTTC

D gene: .
clone size: .
V gene: TRBV19
J gene: TRBJ2-2
CDR3 protein: CASSYKNTGELFF
CDR3 DNA: TGTGCCAGTAGTTACAAGAACACCGGGGAGCTGTTTTTT

D gene: TRBD1
clone size: .
V gene: TRBV27
J gene: TRBJ1-2
CDR3 protein: CASSSNSGQGVYGYTF
CDR3 DNA: TGTGCCAGCAGTTCCAATTCGGGACAGGGGGTCTATGGCTACACCTTC

D gene: TRBD2
clone size: .
V gene: TRBV9
J gene: TRBJ2-1
CDR3 protein: CASSVDTIAGVKNEQFF
CDR3 DNA: TGTGCCAGCAGCGTAGATACGATAGCGGGAGTGAAGAATGAGCAGTTCTTC

D gene: TRBD2
clone size: .
V gene: TRBV11-2
J gene: TRBJ2-7
CDR3 protein: CASSPQAGDYYEQYF
CDR3 DNA: TGTGCCAGCAGCCCTCAGGCGGGAGACTACTACGAGCAGTACTTC

D gene: .
clone size: .
V gene: TRBV20-1
J gene: TRBJ1-4
CDR3 protein: CSASRSEKLFF
CDR3 DNA: TGCAGTGCTAGCAGGTCGGAAAAACTGTTTTTT

D gene: TRBD1
clone size: .
V gene: TRBV10-2
J gene: TRBJ2-5
CDR3 protein: CASSATGGETQYF
CDR3 DNA: TGCGCCAGCAGTGCTACAGGGGGGGAGACCCAGTACTTC

D gene: .
clone size: .
V gene: TRBV6-5
J gene: TRBJ2-7
CDR3 protein: CATSILSRDEQYF
CDR3 DNA: TGTGCCACCTCAATATTAAGTCGAGATGAGCAGTACTTC

D gene: .
clone size: .
V gene: TRBV28
J gene: TRBJ2-1
CDR3 protein: CASSLLVTGSLNEQFF
CDR3 DNA: TGTGCCAGCAGTTTACTGGTCACAGGGTCTTTGAATGAGCAGTTCTTC

D gene: TRBD1
clone size: .
V gene: TRBV9
J gene: TRBJ1-1
CDR3 protein: CASSPWTGRVEAFF
CDR3 DNA: TGTGCCAGCAGCCCCTGGACAGGGAGGGTTGAAGCTTTCTTT

D gene: .
clone size: once
V gene: TRBV4-1
J gene: TRBJ2-5
CDR3 protein: CASSQEPASLGETQYF
CDR3 DNA: TGCGCCAGCAGCCAAGAGCCGGCTAGCTTGGGAGAGACCCAGTACTTC

D gene: .
clone size: .
V gene: TRBV21-1
J gene: TRBJ1-4
CDR3 protein: CASSKKGARYEKLFF
CDR3 DNA: TGTGCCAGCAGCAAAAAGGGGGCCCGATATGAAAAACTGTTTTTT

D gene: .
clone size: .
V gene: TRBV5-4
J gene: TRBJ1-1
CDR3 protein: CASSREQGLNTEAFF
CDR3 DNA: TGTGCCAGCAGCCGTGAACAGGGTTTGAACACTGAAGCTTTCTTT

D gene: TRBD1
clone size: .
V gene: TRBV5-1
J gene: TRBJ2-1
CDR3 protein: CASSLAPPGQGSAEQFF
CDR3 DNA: TGCGCCAGCAGCTTGGCCCCACCGGGACAGGGATCCGCTGAGCAGTTCTTC

D gene: .
clone size: .
V gene: TRBV6-5
J gene: TRBJ1-4
CDR3 protein: CASSYDGPGNEKLFF
CDR3 DNA: TGTGCCAGCAGTTACGATGGACCGGGGAATGAAAAACTGTTTTTT

D gene: TRBD1
clone size: once
V gene: TRBV4-2
J gene: TRBJ1-2
CDR3 protein: CASSQDRGTAFNYGYTF
CDR3 DNA: TGTGCCAGCAGCCAAGATCGTGGGACAGCGTTTAACTATGGCTACACCTTC

D gene: .
clone size: once
V gene: TRBV29-1
J gene: TRBJ2-1
CDR3 protein: CSVALGQGSNEQFF
CDR3 DNA: TGCAGCGTTGCACTTGGGCAGGGGAGTAATGAGCAGTTCTTC

D gene: TRBD1
clone size: .
V gene: TRBV30
J gene: TRBJ1-2
CDR3 protein: CACQGGRGYTF
CDR3 DNA: TGTGCCTGTCAGGGGGGCAGGGGCTACACCTTC

D gene: .
clone size: .
V gene: TRBV7-2
J gene: TRBJ2-3
CDR3 protein: CASSPDSAAQYF
CDR3 DNA: TGTGCCAGCAGCCCCGACTCGGCGGCGCAGTATTTT

D gene: .
clone size: .
V gene: TRBV5-6
J gene: TRBJ1-6
CDR3 protein: CASSLGSSYNSPLHF
CDR3 DNA: TGTGCCAGCAGCTTGGGGAGCTCCTATAATTCACCCCTCCACTTT

D gene: .
clone size: .
V gene: TRBV2
J gene: TRBJ1-2
CDR3 protein: CASRVDSSPYGYTF
CDR3 DNA: TGTGCCAGCAGAGTCGACTCTTCCCCCTATGGCTACACCTTC

D gene: TRBD1
clone size: .
V gene: TRBV2
J gene: TRBJ1-1
CDR3 protein: CASSDLKKQGARTEAFF
CDR3 DNA: TGTGCCAGCAGTGACCTTAAAAAACAGGGGGCGAGGACTGAAGCTTTCTTT

D gene: .
clone size: .
V gene: TRBV30
J gene: TRBJ1-3
CDR3 protein: CAWSAGSGGNTIYF
CDR3 DNA: TGTGCCTGGAGTGCAGGGTCTGGTGGAAACACCATATATTTT

D gene: .
clone size: once
V gene: TRBV11-3
J gene: TRBJ2-1
CDR3 protein: CASSLYGAMNNEQFF
CDR3 DNA: TGTGCCAGCAGCTTATATGGGGCAATGAACAATGAGCAGTTCTTC

D gene: TRBD1
clone size: .
V gene: TRBV5-5
J gene: TRBJ2-1
CDR3 protein: CASSLVIGQGRVEQFF
CDR3 DNA: TGTGCCAGCAGCTTGGTCATCGGACAGGGGCGTGTTGAGCAGTTCTTC